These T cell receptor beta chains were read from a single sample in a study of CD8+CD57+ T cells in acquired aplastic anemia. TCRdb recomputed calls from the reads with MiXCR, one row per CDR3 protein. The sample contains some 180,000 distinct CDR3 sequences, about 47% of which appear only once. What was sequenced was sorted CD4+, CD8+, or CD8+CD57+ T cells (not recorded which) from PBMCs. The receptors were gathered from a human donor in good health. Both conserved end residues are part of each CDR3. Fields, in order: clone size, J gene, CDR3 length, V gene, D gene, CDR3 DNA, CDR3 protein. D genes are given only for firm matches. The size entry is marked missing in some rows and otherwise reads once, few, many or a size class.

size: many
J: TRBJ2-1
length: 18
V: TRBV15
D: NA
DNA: TGTGCCACCAGCAGAGAGTGGGGTACCGGGCGGCGAAACAATGAGCAGTTCTTC
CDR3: CATSREWGTGRRNNEQFF

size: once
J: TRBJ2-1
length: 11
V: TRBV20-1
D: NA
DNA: TGCAGTGGACAGGTGTACAATGAGCAGTTCTTC
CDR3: CSGQVYNEQFF

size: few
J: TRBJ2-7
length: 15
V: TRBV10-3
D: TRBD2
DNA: TGTGCCATCAGTGAGCGATCTAGCGGGATCGACGAGCAGTACTTC
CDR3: CAISERSSGIDEQYF

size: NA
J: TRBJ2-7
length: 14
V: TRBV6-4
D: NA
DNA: TGTGCCAGCAGTGTGGAGGTCAGCAACTACGAGCAGTACTTC
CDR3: CASSVEVSNYEQYF

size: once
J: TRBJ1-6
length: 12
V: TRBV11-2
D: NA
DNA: TGCGCCAGCGGCTTAAGTAATTCACCCCTCCACTTT
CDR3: CASGLSNSPLHF

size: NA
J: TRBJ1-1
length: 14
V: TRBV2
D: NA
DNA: TGTGCCAGCAGTCCTGGAGGAGTGAGGACTGAAGCTTTCTTT
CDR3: CASSPGGVRTEAFF

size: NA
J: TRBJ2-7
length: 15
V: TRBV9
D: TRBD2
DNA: TGTGCCAGCAGCGCCGGGACTAGCGGGAGCCACGAGCAGTACTTC
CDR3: CASSAGTSGSHEQYF

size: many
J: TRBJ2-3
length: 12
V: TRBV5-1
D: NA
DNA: TGCGCCAGCAGCCCTCCGGGGGTAACGCAGTATTTT
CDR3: CASSPPGVTQYF

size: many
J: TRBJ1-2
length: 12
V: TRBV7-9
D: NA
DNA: TGTGCCAGCAGCTTAGGGAACTATGGCTACACCTTC
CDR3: CASSLGNYGYTF

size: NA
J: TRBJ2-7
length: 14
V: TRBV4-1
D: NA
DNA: TGCGCCAGCAGCCATGACAGAGGGCCCTACGAGCAGTACTTC
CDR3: CASSHDRGPYEQYF

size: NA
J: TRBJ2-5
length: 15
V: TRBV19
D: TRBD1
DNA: TGTGCCAGTAGGACCGGGACAGGGGGCCAAGAGACCCAGTACTTC
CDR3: CASRTGTGGQETQYF

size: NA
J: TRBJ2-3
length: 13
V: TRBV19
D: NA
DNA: TGTGCCAGTAGGGGGGTGGGGACAGATACGCAGTATTTT
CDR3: CASRGVGTDTQYF

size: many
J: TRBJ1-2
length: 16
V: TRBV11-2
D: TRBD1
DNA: TGTGCCAGCAGTCCCGGGACGTGGAGGGACAGCTATGGCTACACCTTC
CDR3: CASSPGTWRDSYGYTF

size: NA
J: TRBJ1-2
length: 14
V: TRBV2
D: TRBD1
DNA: TGTGCCAGCAGCGCAGGGACAGGGGGCTATGGCTACACCTTC
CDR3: CASSAGTGGYGYTF

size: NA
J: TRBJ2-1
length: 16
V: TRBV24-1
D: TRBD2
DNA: TGTGCCACCAGTGCCCCAGTCGGGAGGCGGTACAATGAGCAGTTCTTC
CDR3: CATSAPVGRRYNEQFF

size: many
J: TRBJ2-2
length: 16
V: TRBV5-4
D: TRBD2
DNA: TGTGCCAGCAGCTTGGTACTAGCGGGGGACACCGGGGAGCTGTTTTTT
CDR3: CASSLVLAGDTGELFF

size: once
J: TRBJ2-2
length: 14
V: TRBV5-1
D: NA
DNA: TGCGCCAGCAGAGGGGGGGCAGACACCGGGGAGCTGTTTTTT
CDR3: CASRGGADTGELFF

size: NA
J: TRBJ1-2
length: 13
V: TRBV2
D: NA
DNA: TGTGCCAGCTCACGGGACGGTAACTATGGCTACACCTTC
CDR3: CASSRDGNYGYTF

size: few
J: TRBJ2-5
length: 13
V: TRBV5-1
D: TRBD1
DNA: TGCGCCAGCAGCTTGACAGGGGAAGAGACCCAGTACTTC
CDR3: CASSLTGEETQYF

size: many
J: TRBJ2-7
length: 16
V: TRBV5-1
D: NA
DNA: TGCGCCAGCAGCTTGGGGCCGACAGGTGTCTCCTACGAGCAGTACTTC
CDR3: CASSLGPTGVSYEQYF

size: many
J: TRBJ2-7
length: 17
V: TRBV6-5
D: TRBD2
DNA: TGTGCCAGCAGTTACTCGTCCGGACTAGCGGGGTCCTACGAGCAGTACTTC
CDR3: CASSYSSGLAGSYEQYF

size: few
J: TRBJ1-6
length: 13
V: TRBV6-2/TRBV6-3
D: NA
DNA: TGTGCCAGCAGCTTCCGAGGGGAATCACCCCTCCACTTT
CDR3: CASSFRGESPLHF

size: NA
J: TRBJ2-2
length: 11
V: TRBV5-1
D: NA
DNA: TGCGCCAGCGGCTGGAATGGGGAGCTGTTTTTT
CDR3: CASGWNGELFF